The clone carrying this TCR beta chain occurred a few times. Its antigen is unidentified. An input of about 0.45 to 1 ug of RNA was subjected to reverse transcription using random hexamers. Amplification of TCR beta CDR3 spanned 54 Vbeta and 13 Jbeta via immunoSEQ multiplex PCR. From the immunoSEQ multiplex PCR reads, TCRdb called clonotypes with MiXCR, one entry per CDR3 protein. The table lists tens of thousands of distinct CDR3 sequences, roughly 94% of them singletons. The sample originates from a study of CD8 T cells in Susac syndrome. Study-wide background: When blood was drawn, patients with Susac syndrome were on intravenous immunoglobulin alone, on corticosteroids, or therapy-naive. General study results and limits: Acknowledgment was made by the study that its TCR sequencing and HLA analysis involved a relatively small number of individuals. Within Susac syndrome CD4+ T cell repertoires, clonal expansion was not evident.

The germline V gene encodes CDR1 SNHLY and CDR2 FYNNEI. Trimming pared 3 bases from V and 3 bases from J, leaving 3 bases between. The CDR3 has 11 amino acids. The genes are TRBV2 and TRBJ2-7; D remains ambiguous. The specimen was CD4+ T cells from PBMCs. The TCR was taken from a human donor with Susac syndrome. The CDR3 coding sequence is TGTGCCAGCAGTGAGAACTACGAGCAGTACTTC. Translating it yields CASSENYEQYF.